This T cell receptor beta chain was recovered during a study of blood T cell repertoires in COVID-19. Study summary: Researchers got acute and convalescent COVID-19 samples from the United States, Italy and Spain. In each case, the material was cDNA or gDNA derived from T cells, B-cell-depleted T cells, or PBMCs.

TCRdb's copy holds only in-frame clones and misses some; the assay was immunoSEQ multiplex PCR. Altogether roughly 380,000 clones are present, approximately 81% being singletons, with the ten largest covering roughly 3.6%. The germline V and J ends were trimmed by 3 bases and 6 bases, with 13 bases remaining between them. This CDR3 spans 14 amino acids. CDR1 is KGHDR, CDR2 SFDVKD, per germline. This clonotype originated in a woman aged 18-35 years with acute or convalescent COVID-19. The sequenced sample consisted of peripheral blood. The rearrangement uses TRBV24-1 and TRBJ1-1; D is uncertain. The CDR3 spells CATSDNSERAEAFF. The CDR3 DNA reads TGTGCCACCAGTGATAACAGTGAGCGGGCTGAAGCTTTCTTT.